A selection of T cell receptor beta chains follows, all from one sample in a study of blood T cell repertoires in COVID-19. Generated by immunoSEQ multiplex PCR, the TCRdb table keeps only in-frame clones and is missing some. The sample yields over 200,000 clones, roughly 85% seen once. The sample comprised peripheral blood. These receptors were taken from a middle-aged woman with active or convalescent COVID-19. Each CDR3 is given with its conserved first and last residue. The order of the fields is D gene, clone size, CDR3 length, J gene, V gene, CDR3 DNA, CDR3 protein. A D gene is named only where the DNA matches it firmly. Not every row has a clone size; where given, it reads once, few, many or a size class.

>NA|NA|13|TRBJ2-3|TRBV6-5
TGTGCCAGCAGTTACTCGACAGCCGATACGCAGTATTTT
CASSYSTADTQYF
>NA|once|12|TRBJ1-1|TRBV28
TGTGCCAGCAGCCGTTCGAACACTGAAGCTTTCTTT
CASSRSNTEAFF
>NA|NA|15|TRBJ2-2|TRBV9
TGTGCCAGCAGCGCCGAGGTCAGGGGCTCCGGGGAGCTGTTTTTT
CASSAEVRGSGELFF
>TRBD1|NA|15|TRBJ2-2|TRBV2
TGTGCCAGCAGCGCCGGGACAGGCGGTTTCGGGGAGCTGTTTTTT
CASSAGTGGFGELFF
>NA|NA|14|TRBJ2-2|TRBV6-5
TGTGCCAGCACCCCGGGGAGAGCCCGCGGGGAGCTGTTTTTT
CASTPGRARGELFF
>TRBD1|NA|14|TRBJ1-1|TRBV18
TGTGCCAGCTCGTTCAAGACAGGGCGGGCTGAAGCTTTCTTT
CASSFKTGRAEAFF
>NA|NA|14|TRBJ1-2|TRBV6-5
TGTGCCAGCAGTTTCCCGGACAGCTTCTATGGCTACACCTTC
CASSFPDSFYGYTF
>TRBD2|once|12|TRBJ2-3|TRBV5-1
TGCGCCAGCAGCCCCGGGGGGGACACGCAGTATTTT
CASSPGGDTQYF
>TRBD2|NA|15|TRBJ2-3|TRBV2
TGTGCCAGCAGTGATTTAGCGGGAGAATCAGATACGCAGTATTTT
CASSDLAGESDTQYF
>TRBD1|few|16|TRBJ2-7|TRBV24-1
TGTGCCACCAGTGATTCCGGACAGGAACCACCCTACGAGCAGTACTTC
CATSDSGQEPPYEQYF
>TRBD1|NA|14|TRBJ1-5|TRBV2
TGTGCCAGCCTGGGACAGGGGGCCTCTCAGCCCCAGCATTTT
CASLGQGASQPQHF
>TRBD1|NA|15|TRBJ1-5|TRBV4-2
TGTGCCAGCAGCCAAGCGACAGGGGGCAATCAGCCCCAGCATTTT
CASSQATGGNQPQHF
>TRBD2|few|14|TRBJ2-1|TRBV24-1
TGTGCCACCCGCGGGGGGACCTCAGGGGATGAGCAGTTCTTC
CATRGGTSGDEQFF
>NA|NA|15|TRBJ1-5|TRBV6-8
TGTGCCAGCAGACACAGGACACCGCAAAATCAGCCCCAGCATTTT
CASRHRTPQNQPQHF
>NA|NA|14|TRBJ1-2|TRBV3-1/TRBV3-2
TGTGCCAGCAGCCAAGATTCACAGCGGGATGGCTACACCTTC
CASSQDSQRDGYTF
>NA|NA|13|TRBJ1-5|TRBV28
TGTGCCAGCAGTTCCGGACGGGGGTCGCCCCAGCATTTT
CASSSGRGSPQHF
>NA|NA|14|TRBJ2-7|TRBV5-5
TGTGCCAGCAGCAGGAGTGGGGGGACGGACGAGCAGTACTTC
CASSRSGGTDEQYF
>TRBD1|NA|17|TRBJ2-2|TRBV7-8
TGTGCCAGCAGCTTAAGGGACAGGGGACTAAACACCGGGGAGCTGTTTTTT
CASSLRDRGLNTGELFF
>NA|NA|14|TRBJ2-3|TRBV5-1
TGCGCCAGCAGCTTGATAGGCGGAACAGATACGCAGTATTTT
CASSLIGGTDTQYF
>NA|NA|15|TRBJ2-7|TRBV5-6
TGTGCCAGCAGCTTCCCGGGGATCCCATACCACGAGCAGTACTTC
CASSFPGIPYHEQYF
>NA|NA|15|TRBJ2-3|TRBV5-8
TGTGCCAGCAGCTTATCGTACAGGGCCCCAGATACGCAGTATTTT
CASSLSYRAPDTQYF
>NA|NA|16|TRBJ2-7|TRBV5-8
TGTGCCAGCAGCTTGGCTGTAACTAGGACCCCCTACGAGCAGTACTTC
CASSLAVTRTPYEQYF
>NA|NA|12|TRBJ2-1|TRBV29-1
TGCAGGGGGCTTGGGCTGTACAATGAGCAGTTCTTC
CRGLGLYNEQFF
>NA|NA|13|TRBJ2-1|TRBV19
TGTGCCAGTAGTATCGTTCTCTACAATGAGCAGTTCTTC
CASSIVLYNEQFF
>TRBD1|NA|15|TRBJ2-7|TRBV9
TGTGCCAGCAGCGGGGTTCGGGACAGGGTCAACGAGCAGTACTTC
CASSGVRDRVNEQYF
>TRBD1|NA|15|TRBJ1-6|TRBV27
TGTGCCAGCAGTCCCCTTGCAGGGGGAGACTCACCCCTCCACTTT
CASSPLAGGDSPLHF
>NA|NA|13|TRBJ1-1|TRBV14
TGTGCCAGCAGCCAAGGCAGGAACACTGAAGCTTTCTTT
CASSQGRNTEAFF
>NA|NA|15|TRBJ1-2|TRBV5-1
TGCGCCAGCAGCTTAGGCAGGGCCGCCAACTATGGCTACACCTTC
CASSLGRAANYGYTF
>TRBD1|NA|18|TRBJ2-2|TRBV7-6
TGTGCCAGCAGCTCCCCCCCCTACGTTCAGGGGGCTGGCGGGGAGCTGTTTTTT
CASSSPPYVQGAGGELFF
>TRBD2|NA|15|TRBJ2-1|TRBV19
TGTGCCAGTAGTAGCCTCGGGGGGGTAGACAATGAGCAGTTCTTC
CASSSLGGVDNEQFF
>NA|NA|16|TRBJ2-3|TRBV7-9
TGTGCCAGCAGCTTAGCTATTGGCCGAAGCACAGATACGCAGTATTTT
CASSLAIGRSTDTQYF
>NA|once|14|TRBJ2-7|TRBV18
TGTGCCAGCTCACCGGACACCCTAACCTACGAGCAGTACTTC
CASSPDTLTYEQYF
>NA|few|15|TRBJ1-2|TRBV11-3
TGTGCCAGCAGCTTAGACCCAGTGACTCACTATGGCTACACCTTC
CASSLDPVTHYGYTF
>NA|NA|11|TRBJ1-1|TRBV28
TGTGCCAGCAGTTATCGCACTGAAGCTTTCTTT
CASSYRTEAFF
>NA|NA|15|TRBJ1-5|TRBV24-1
TGTGCCACCAGTGATCCCAGGGGCCCCAATCAGCCCCAGCATTTT
CATSDPRGPNQPQHF
>TRBD2|NA|18|TRBJ2-3|TRBV7-9
TGTGCCAGCAGCTTAACCTCGCTGGAAGCGGGGGGCCGGGGTACGCAGTATTTT
CASSLTSLEAGGRGTQYF
>TRBD1|NA|14|TRBJ2-1|TRBV13
TGTGCCAGCAGCCCAGGGGGCTCGTACAATGAGCAGTTCTTC
CASSPGGSYNEQFF
>TRBD1|NA|13|TRBJ1-2|TRBV28
TGTGCCAGCAGGTTACAGGGGCCCTATGGCTACACCTTC
CASRLQGPYGYTF
>NA|NA|12|TRBJ2-5|TRBV29-1
TGCAGCGCCTCTGTAAATCAAGAGACCCAGTACTTC
CSASVNQETQYF
>NA|NA|17|TRBJ1-6|TRBV5-1
TGCGCCAGCAGCTTGGTGCCCGATACAGGGATTAATTCACCCCTCCACTTT
CASSLVPDTGINSPLHF
>NA|once|16|TRBJ1-5|TRBV7-7
TGTGCTAGCAGCCTCCCCAGGCGGGTCCTCAATCAGCCCCAGCATTTT
CASSLPRRVLNQPQHF
>NA|NA|14|TRBJ2-5|TRBV2
TGTGCCAGCGTCCGGTACAGCGGCCAAGAGACCCAGTACTTC
CASVRYSGQETQYF
>TRBD2|NA|14|TRBJ2-2|TRBV5-1
TGCGCCAGCAGACTAGCGGGAGACACCGGGGAGCTGTTTTTT
CASRLAGDTGELFF
>NA|NA|15|TRBJ1-6|TRBV6-5
TGTGCCAGCAGTTACGAGAGCTCCTATAATTCACCCCTCCACTTT
CASSYESSYNSPLHF
>NA|NA|17|TRBJ1-3|TRBV30
TGTGCCTGGAGTGTACCGGGGGGTCGGAGCGCTGGAAACACCATATATTTT
CAWSVPGGRSAGNTIYF
>TRBD1|NA|13|TRBJ1-1|TRBV19
TGTGCCAGTGGGGACAGTCTGAACACTGAAGCTTTCTTT
CASGDSLNTEAFF
>NA|NA|11|TRBJ1-2|TRBV19
TGTGCCAGTAGTTTGCAGAATGGCTACACCTTC
CASSLQNGYTF
>TRBD2|few|15|TRBJ2-7|TRBV15
TGTGCCACCAGCAGAACTAGCGGTAGTAACTACGAGCAGTACTTC
CATSRTSGSNYEQYF
>TRBD1|NA|17|TRBJ1-2|TRBV5-4
TGTGCCAGCAGCTTGGAGGGTCCGGCAGGGGGGAACTATGGCTACACCTTC
CASSLEGPAGGNYGYTF
>NA|NA|18|TRBJ1-4|TRBV27
TGTGCCAGCAGTTCGGGAAAATTTCAAACCCCAACTAATGAAAAACTGTTTTTT
CASSSGKFQTPTNEKLFF
>NA|NA|15|TRBJ1-4|TRBV30
TGTGCCTGGAGTGGCAACAGGGCTAGCTATGAAAAACTGTTTTTT
CAWSGNRASYEKLFF
>NA|NA|14|TRBJ1-4|TRBV28
TGTGCCAGCAGTTCCAGGGGCTTTAATGAAAAACTGTTTTTT
CASSSRGFNEKLFF
>TRBD2|NA|15|TRBJ2-7|TRBV4-3
TGCGCCAGCAGCCAAGAAAGCGGGGGGGGCTACGAGCAGTACTTC
CASSQESGGGYEQYF